The source of this T cell receptor (beta chain) is a study of cytomegalovirus exposure and HLA in healthy donors. The assay was immunoSEQ multiplex PCR, and TCRdb's table has in-frame clones only and misses some. The sample consists of 200,000 to 300,000 clones, about 90% of them appearing once. Whole-study results and caveats: Rare sequences made up most TCRs, while some public TCRs were found in many donors. Reports credit the classifier with highly specific, highly sensitive diagnosis of cytomegalovirus status.

Germline assignment: CDR1 MNHEY and CDR2 SMNVEV (reference sequence). The V gene lost 8 bases and the J gene lost 1 base, with 2 bases spanning the gap. The CDR3 runs 11 residues. A single count supports this clone. The antigen remains unidentified. The chain recombines TRBV27 with TRBJ2-2; D not resolved. The sample was PBMCs. This receptor was obtained from a woman younger than 45 in good health and CMV-seronegative. CDR3 residues: CASGNTGELFF. The CDR3 DNA reads TGTGCCAGCGGGAACACCGGGGAGCTGTTTTTT.